These T cell receptor beta chains were read from a single sample in a study of T cell responses to AZD1222 COVID-19 vaccine. Sequencing was performed with immunoSEQ multiplex PCR; in TCRdb, only in-frame clones are kept and a portion is missing. Here the sample spans approximately 150,000 clones, 70% to 90% being singletons. This material consisted of peripheral blood, taken 28 days after the second AZD1222 dose. These receptors were taken from an adult who received the AZD1222 COVID-19 vaccine. Each CDR3 is given with its conserved first and last residue. The order of the fields is D gene, clone size, J gene, V gene, CDR3 DNA, CDR3 protein. D genes are given only for firm matches. Clone size, where shown, is once, few, many, or a class for clones that have expanded.

. . TRBJ1-1 TRBV18 TGTGCCAGCCGAGGTGGGGTGGACACTGAAGCTTTCTTT CASRGGVDTEAFF
. . TRBJ1-1 TRBV7-9 TGTGCCAGCAGCCCCGCGAGAGTCATGAACACTGAAGCTTTCTTT CASSPARVMNTEAFF
TRBD1 . TRBJ2-2 TRBV19 TGTGCCAGTGGCCAGGGGGCTAGGACCGGGGAGCTGTTTTTT CASGQGARTGELFF
. . TRBJ1-3 TRBV7-6 TGTGCCAGCAGCTTAAAAGGACAAGACTCTGGAAACACCATATATTTT CASSLKGQDSGNTIYF
TRBD2 . TRBJ2-4 TRBV4-2 TGTGCCAGCAGCCAAGAAAGGAACGGGGGGGTTGGTGACATTCAGTACTTC CASSQERNGGVGDIQYF
. . TRBJ2-7 TRBV28 TGTGCCAGCAGTTTAACGTCAGGGAGCAGCTCCTACGAGCAGTACTTC CASSLTSGSSSYEQYF
. . TRBJ1-2 TRBV18 TGTGCCAGCTCACCCGGACAGCGGTATGGCTACACCTTC CASSPGQRYGYTF
. . TRBJ2-4 TRBV18 TGTGCCAGCTCACCAGTTACAGGGAGAGGTCTCGCCAAAAACATTCAGTACTTC CASSPVTGRGLAKNIQYF
. . TRBJ1-4 TRBV30 TGTGCCTGGACTCCCGGGACACCGAATGAAAAACTGTTTTTT CAWTPGTPNEKLFF
. . TRBJ1-6 TRBV7-3 TGTGCCAGCAGCTTTTGGCCAGGATTAAGTTCACCCCTCCACTTT CASSFWPGLSSPLHF
. . TRBJ1-3 TRBV2 TGTGCCAGCAGTGAATTAGTGACCTTGGGCTCCGGAAACACCATATATTTT CASSELVTLGSGNTIYF
TRBD2 . TRBJ2-7 TRBV19 TGTGCCAGTAGTAGTTTAGCGGGGGCCTACGAGCAGTACTTC CASSSLAGAYEQYF
. . TRBJ1-1 TRBV7-2 TGTGCCAGCAGCTTCTATAAACAGGGAGTGACTGAAGCTTTCTTT CASSFYKQGVTEAFF
. . TRBJ1-6 TRBV5-1 TGCGCCAGCAGCTTGGATCTGTCGGGGGCCTATAATTCACCCCTCCACTTT CASSLDLSGAYNSPLHF
. . TRBJ1-5 TRBV18 TGTGCCAGCTCACCCCAGGACAATCAGCCCCAGCATTTT CASSPQDNQPQHF
. many TRBJ1-6 TRBV6-4 TGTGCCAGCAGTGTGAGTCCAGGGAATTCACCCCTCCACTTT CASSVSPGNSPLHF
. . TRBJ2-7 TRBV7-2 TGTGCCAGCAGCTTAGGGGGCTCTTCGGAGCAGTACTTC CASSLGGSSEQYF
TRBD1 . TRBJ2-7 TRBV6-5 TGTGCCAGCAGACCGCCGGGACAGGGTTACGAGCAGTACTTC CASRPPGQGYEQYF
. . TRBJ1-1 TRBV29-1 TGCAGCGTTGACCTGACGGAGCTGGCCACTGAAGCTTTCTTT CSVDLTELATEAFF
TRBD2 . TRBJ2-7 TRBV3-1/TRBV3-2 TGTGCCAGCAGCGGTCCATGGGAGGGAGGCTACGAGCAGTACTTC CASSGPWEGGYEQYF
. . TRBJ1-3 TRBV5-1 TGCGCCAGCAGCACCAGCTCGACAGCCACTGGAAACACCATATATTTT CASSTSSTATGNTIYF
TRBD1 . TRBJ1-4 TRBV6-4 TGTGCCAGTGCACGGGACAGGGGTGAAAAACTGTTTTTT CASARDRGEKLFF
. once TRBJ1-4 TRBV12-3/TRBV12-4 TGTGCCAGCAGGGACGGAGAGAATGAAAAACTGTTTTTT CASRDGENEKLFF
TRBD1 . TRBJ1-1 TRBV6-5 TGTGCCAGCAGTACTGGGACAGGGACCCCTGAAGCTTTCTTT CASSTGTGTPEAFF
. . TRBJ1-1 TRBV7-9 TGTGCCAGCAGCCCTCCGGGAGACACTGAAGCTTTCTTT CASSPPGDTEAFF
. . TRBJ2-3 TRBV5-1 TGCGCCAGCAGCTTCCGTGGAGGGCTCGCGGATACGCAGTATTTT CASSFRGGLADTQYF
. . TRBJ2-3 TRBV6-4 TGTGCCAGCAGTGGGGGTTCGGGTGATACGCAGTATTTT CASSGGSGDTQYF
. once TRBJ2-3 TRBV9 TGTGCCAGCAGCCGGGACTTTTCGACGCAGTATTTT CASSRDFSTQYF
. . TRBJ2-3 TRBV6-6 TGTGCCAGCAGAAACAGGGATGGCACAGATACGCAGTATTTT CASRNRDGTDTQYF
. . TRBJ2-1 TRBV28 TGTGCCAGCGCAACCCCCGGGCGATCCTACAATGAGCAGTTCTTC CASATPGRSYNEQFF
. . TRBJ1-3 TRBV6-6 TGTGCCAGCAGTTACTCGTGGGTGGCTACTGGAAACACCATATATTTT CASSYSWVATGNTIYF
TRBD1 few TRBJ2-7 TRBV5-6 TGTGCCAGCAGCCCCGGACAGGACGAGCAGTACTTC CASSPGQDEQYF
. . TRBJ1-3 TRBV15 TGTGCCACCAGCAGAGGTCACCCGAGCTCTGGAAACACCATATATTTT CATSRGHPSSGNTIYF
. . TRBJ1-2 TRBV7-9 TGTGCCAGCAGGCCCACTACAGGGAACTATGGCTACACCTTC CASRPTTGNYGYTF
. . TRBJ1-1 TRBV4-3 TGCGCCAGCAGCCAAGACCGACGGGGGAGCAAAGCTTTCTTT CASSQDRRGSKAFF
TRBD2 once TRBJ2-7 TRBV3-1/TRBV3-2 TGTGCCAGCAGCCGAACAGCGGGGCGCGAGCAGTACTTC CASSRTAGREQYF
. . TRBJ1-6 TRBV6-5 TGTGCCAGCAGGGGGACAAGCTCACCCCTCCACTTT CASRGTSSPLHF
. . TRBJ1-1 TRBV18 TGTGCCAGCTCACCATCCGGACCAGACACTGAAGCTTTCTTT CASSPSGPDTEAFF
. . TRBJ1-2 TRBV5-4 TGTGCCAGCCGGGGACCAGGGGTGTTGGATGGCTACACCTTC CASRGPGVLDGYTF
. . TRBJ1-1 TRBV11-2 TGTGCCAGCAGCTTAGCCAGTTTTGAAGCTTTCTTT CASSLASFEAFF
. . TRBJ1-2 TRBV3-1/TRBV3-2 TGTGCCAGCAGCCAAGCAGCGCCCTATGGCTACACCTTC CASSQAAPYGYTF
. . TRBJ1-4 TRBV15 TGTGCCACCAGCAGTGGACAGCCCCTCTCGGTCGAAAAACTGTTTTTT CATSSGQPLSVEKLFF
. . TRBJ1-1 TRBV5-1 TGCGCCAGCAGCCTACCGCCCGGTGAAGCTTTCTTT CASSLPPGEAFF
. . TRBJ1-1 TRBV5-1 TGCGCCAGTAAGGGGGAGAGGGCTGAAGCTTTCTTT CASKGERAEAFF
. . TRBJ1-3 TRBV19 TGTGCCAGTAGCCCGACGGCGAGCGCTGGAAACACCATATATTTT CASSPTASAGNTIYF
. . TRBJ2-7 TRBV28 TGTGCCAGCAGTTTTAATGTCCACGAGCAGTACTTC CASSFNVHEQYF
TRBD2 . TRBJ2-2 TRBV7-8 TGTGCCAGCAGCATCCGACTAGCGGGGGGCTATAACACCGGGGAGCTGTTTTTT CASSIRLAGGYNTGELFF
. . TRBJ1-4 TRBV5-4 TGTGCCAGCAGCGAGGTTGGTGAAAAACTGTTTTTT CASSEVGEKLFF
TRBD1 . TRBJ1-2 TRBV11-2 TGTGCCAGCAGTCGTACAGGGGGCGTCTATGGCTACACCTTC CASSRTGGVYGYTF
TRBD1 . TRBJ1-1 TRBV11-2 TGTGCCAGCAGCTTAGTCAGGGGGCCCACTGAAGCTTTCTTT CASSLVRGPTEAFF
TRBD2 few TRBJ2-3 TRBV7-2 TGTGCCAGCAGCCGGACTAGCGGGGGGGCGGGGGATACGCAGTATTTT CASSRTSGGAGDTQYF